The 14 T cell receptor beta chains below were found in one sample sequenced in a study of blood T cells in healthy people across ages. It was with a sample-barcoded 5' primer and a J-beta primer mix that a second PCR of roughly 7 to 12 cycles was run. One entry per CDR3 protein results from TCRdb running MiXCR on the 5' RACE reads. The table has approximately 1.5 million distinct CDR3 sequences, roughly two fifths seen once; the top ten hold about 4%. The specimen sequenced was blood. These receptors were collected from a woman between 18 and 29 years old in good health.

The rearrangement links TRBV20-1 to TRBJ2-7; 13 positions match TRBD2. The CDR3 contains 16 residues. Germline assignment: CDR1 DFQATT and CDR2 SNEGSKA (reference sequence). Trimming at V came to 0 bases and at J to 0 bases, leaving 2 bases not matched to a gene. In DNA, the CDR3 is TGCAGTGCTAGAGATTGGACTAGCGGGAGCTCCTACGAGCAGTACTTC. Translating gives CSARDWTSGSSYEQYF.

This clonotype appeared a few times. The chain carries TRBV24-1 and TRBJ2-1, with D possibly TRBD1 on 6 matching bases. Germline values: CDR1 KGHDR, CDR2 SFDVKD. V was shortened by 6 bases and J by 6 bases, with 17 bases between the two germline ends. The CDR3 has 15 residues. CDR3 bases: TGTGCCACCAGTAACCCCCAGGGGTCGGGCAATGAGCAGTTCTTC. Its protein product is CATSNPQGSGNEQFF.

The chain has TRBV7-9 and TRBJ1-1; D not resolved. The CDR3 contains 15 residues. Germline lookup yields CDR1 SEHNR and CDR2 FQNEAQ (reference sequence). V lost 6 bases to trimming and J lost 1 base, with 15 bases between them. CDR3 bases: TGTGCCAGCAGTCCCAGGACCGGGAAGAACACTGAAGCTTTCTTT. This codes for CASSPRTGKNTEAFF. The full variable domain, its missing parts supplied by reference TRBV7-9 and TRBJ1-1, is DTGVSQNPRHKITKRGQNVTFRCDPISEHNRLYWYRQTLGQGPEFLTYFQNEAQLEKSRLLSDRFSAERPKGSFSTLEIQRTEQGDSAMYLCASSPRTGKNTEAFFGQGTRLTVV.

This clonotype has only a few counts. The chain joins TRBV5-1 to TRBJ2-4, with D unclear. The J call may be incorrect, as the DNA end agrees better with TRBJ2-7. The CDR3 totals 15 residues. Per germline, CDR1 SGHRS and CDR2 YFSETQ. The DNA for the CDR3 is TGCGCCAGCAGCTTAAGCAGGAATTTGGGCAACGAGCAGTACTTC. Amino acid sequence: CASSLSRNLGNEQYF.

This clonotype was seen at least ten times. The chain's CDR3 is CASAGTGGNQPQHF. In DNA, the CDR3 is TGTGCCTCCGCGGGCACAGGGGGCAATCAGCCCCAGCATTTT. This chain uses TRBV10-3 with TRBJ1-5; 7 positions agree with TRBD1. J was trimmed by 2 bases and V by 11 bases; bases with no gene match: 9. There are 14 residues in the CDR3. Germline V gene lookup returns CDR1 ENHRY and CDR2 SYGVKD.

This clonotype showed up just a few times. V gene TRBV19 combines with J gene TRBJ2-1; TRBD2 is a possible D gene (6 bases). Looked up from germline, CDR1 is LNHDA and CDR2 is SQIVND (reference sequence). Trimming took 4 bases from V and 3 from J, leaving 13 bases between them. This CDR3 spans 15 amino acids. The CDR3 loop reads CASSTSSGSYNEQFF. The DNA for the CDR3 is TGTGCCAGTAGTACTTCCTCCGGGAGCTACAATGAGCAGTTCTTC.

This chain links TRBV11-2 with TRBJ1-4, with 11 bases aligning to TRBD1. CDR1 is SGHAT and CDR2 is FQNNGV in the germline V gene. CDR3 length: 15 residues. With V trimmed by 5 bases and J by 11 bases, 10 bases remained unmatched. This chain's CDR3 is CASSRRTGGKMKLFF. The CDR3 coding sequence is TGTGCCAGCAGCCGTAGGACAGGGGGCAAGATGAAACTGTTTTTT.

This clonotype was detected once. A much larger clone lies one base from this, so it may be a read error. The CDR3 nucleotides read TGTGCCAGCAGCGCATGGGGTTCACCCCCCCACTTT. This codes for CASSAWGSPPHF. This chain joins TRBV6-5 and TRBJ1-6; D gene unclear. The CDR3 is 12 residues long. Germline V lookup: CDR1 MNHEY, CDR2 SVGAGI.

The V call is TRBV29-1, the J call TRBJ1-4; D may be TRBD1 (5 bases). The CDR3 loop spans 13 amino acids. Trimming took 3 bases from V and 4 from J, leaving 9 bases between them. In germline, CDR1 is SQVTM, CDR2 ANQGSEA. The chain's CDR3 is CSVDAGINEKLFF. The CDR3 region has the DNA TGCAGCGTTGACGCAGGGATTAATGAAAAACTGTTTTTT.

The sample holds a few counts of this clonotype. This chain links TRBV4-1 with TRBJ2-1, with 9 bases aligning to TRBD1. The length of the CDR3 is 15 residues. The V gene's germline CDR1 is MGHRA and CDR2 YSYEKL. Trimming at V came to 5 bases and at J to 4 bases, leaving 6 bases not matched to a gene. The DNA for the CDR3 is TGCGCCAGCAGCTCCCGGGACAGGGAATACAATGAGCAGTTCTTC. Its translation: CASSSRDREYNEQFF.

The V gene is TRBV5-1, the J gene TRBJ2-5; TRBD1 aligns across 8 bases. Germline V CDR1 and CDR2: SGHRS, YFSETQ. Trimming cost V 7 bases and J 2 bases; bases outside gene matches: 7. The CDR3 extends over 14 amino acids. CDR3 sequence (DNA): TGCGCCAGCCGCCGGGGACAGGTACAAGAGACCCAGTACTTC. This encodes CASRRGQVQETQYF.

The CDR3 DNA sequence: TGTGCCAGCAGCTTAATCTTTCGGGGCCAGGCTGAAGCTTTCTTT. This encodes CASSLIFRGQAEAFF. The chain links TRBV7-8 to TRBJ1-1, with D possibly matching TRBD1 (5 bases). This CDR3 is built from 15 residues. V lost 2 bases and J 6 bases, leaving 16 bases between the germline ends. Germline-derived CDR1 and CDR2 are SGHVS and FQNEAQ.

This clonotype was observed once. This chain joins TRBV30 and TRBJ2-3, with D possibly TRBD2 on 5 matching bases. In germline, CDR1 is GTSNPN, CDR2 SVGIG (reference sequence). V was shortened by 2 bases and J by 10 bases, with 19 bases between the two germline ends. This CDR3 has 14 residues. This CDR3 is CAWSPGSPQPSQYF. CDR3 coding DNA: TGTGCCTGGAGTCCGGGATCTCCTCAGCCGTCGCAGTATTTT.

This clonotype has more than one count but fewer than ten. The gene calls are TRBV7-2 and TRBJ2-5; 7 bases match TRBD2. The CDR3 length is 14 residues. V was clipped by 4 bases and J by 5 bases; unmatched bases: 7. Germline CDR1 and CDR2: SGHTA and FQGNSA. The CDR3 sequence is CASSSRTSRETQYF. The CDR3 region has the DNA TGTGCCAGCAGCTCCCGGACTAGTCGGGAGACCCAGTACTTC.